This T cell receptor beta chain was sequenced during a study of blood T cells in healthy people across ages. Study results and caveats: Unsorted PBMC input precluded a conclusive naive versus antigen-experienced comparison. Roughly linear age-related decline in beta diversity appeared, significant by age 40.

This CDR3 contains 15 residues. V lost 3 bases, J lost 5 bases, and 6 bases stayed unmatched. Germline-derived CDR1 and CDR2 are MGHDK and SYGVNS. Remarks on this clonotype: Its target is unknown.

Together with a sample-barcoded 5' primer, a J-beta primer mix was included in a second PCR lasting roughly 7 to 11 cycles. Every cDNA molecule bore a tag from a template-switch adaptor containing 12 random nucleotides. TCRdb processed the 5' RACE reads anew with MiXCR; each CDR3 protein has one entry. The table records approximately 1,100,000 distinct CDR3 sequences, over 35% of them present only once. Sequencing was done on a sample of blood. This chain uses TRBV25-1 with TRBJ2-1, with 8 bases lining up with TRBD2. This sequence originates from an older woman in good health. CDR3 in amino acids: CASSDHSGTHNEQFF. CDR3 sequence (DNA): TGTGCCAGCAGTGACCATAGCGGGACCCACAATGAGCAGTTCTTC.